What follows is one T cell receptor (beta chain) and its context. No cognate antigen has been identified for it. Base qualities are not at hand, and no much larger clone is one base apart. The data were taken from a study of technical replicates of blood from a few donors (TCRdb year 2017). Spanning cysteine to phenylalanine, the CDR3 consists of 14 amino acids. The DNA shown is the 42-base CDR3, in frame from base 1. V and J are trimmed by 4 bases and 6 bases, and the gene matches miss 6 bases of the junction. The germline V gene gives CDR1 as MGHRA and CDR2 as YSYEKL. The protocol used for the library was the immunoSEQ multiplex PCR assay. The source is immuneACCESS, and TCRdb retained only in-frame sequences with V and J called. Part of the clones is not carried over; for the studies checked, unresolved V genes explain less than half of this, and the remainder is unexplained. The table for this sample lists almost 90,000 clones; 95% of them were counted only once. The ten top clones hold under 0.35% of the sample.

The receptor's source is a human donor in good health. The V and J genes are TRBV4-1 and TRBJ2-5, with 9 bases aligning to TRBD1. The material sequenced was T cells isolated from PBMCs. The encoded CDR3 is CASSPPGQGKTQYF. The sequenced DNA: TGCGCCAGCAGCCCCCCGGGACAGGGAAAGACCCAGTACTTC.